This TCR beta chain was captured by sequencing in a study of control samples from healthy donors and cancer patients. Using immunoSEQ multiplex PCR, the repertoire was profiled, and TCRdb retains in-frame clones only, with some absent. The data hold around 200,000 clones, with 85% to 95% observed a single time. Germline V gene lookup returns CDR1 WSHSY and CDR2 SAAADI. This CDR3 has 13 amino acids. Trimming cost V 6 bases and J 3 bases; bases outside gene matches: 4. Material: blood. The chain carries TRBV10-2 and TRBJ1-1; 7 bases are a match to TRBD1. This clonotype originated in a man younger than 35 in good health. DNA for the CDR3: TGCGCCAGCAGCAACAGGGGAGACACTGAAGCTTTCTTT. This translates into CASSNRGDTEAFF.